This entry lists 29 T cell receptor beta chains sequenced from one sample in a study of human T cells and chemical hapten exposure. The time point denotes: patch test 1, 2 weeks after DPC sensitization. Indicated treatment: therapeutic diphenylcyclopropenone sensitization with weekly scalp DPC. TCRdb recomputed calls from the RACE reads with MiXCR, one row per CDR3 protein. The data show tens of thousands of distinct CDR3 sequences, 7.5% to 9% seen once. The material sequenced was whole blood, taken in connection with sensitization to the hapten diphenylcyclopropenone (DPC). The source of these receptors is a woman younger than 45 with alopecia areata. Some clones in this sample may be carry-over from other donors' samples.

This clonotype was seen a few times. The chain carries TRBV9 and TRBJ2-5; possibly TRBD1 for D (6 bases). The CDR3 totals 14 residues. V was cut by 4 bases and J by 5 bases, with 15 bases left in between. Per the germline V gene, CDR1 is SGDLS and CDR2 is YYNGEE. The CDR3 loop reads CASSLQGSSETQYF. In DNA form, the CDR3 reads TGTGCCAGCAGCTTACAGGGCTCCAGCGAGACCCAGTACTTC. Full variable domain (rest looked up from reference TRBV9 and TRBJ2-5): DSGVTQTPKHLITATGQRVTLRCSPRSGDLSVYWYQQSLDQGLQFLIQYYNGEERAKGNILERFSAQQFPDLHSELNLSSLELGDSALYFCASSLQGSSETQYFGPGTRLLVL.

V usage is TRBV14 and J usage is TRBJ1-4; 7 nucleotides match TRBD1. The CDR3 runs to 14 residues. J was trimmed by 6 bases and V by 10 bases; bases with no gene match: 11. The germline V gene has CDR1 SGHDN and CDR2 FVKESK. The CDR3 region has the DNA TGTGCCACACGGGGACAGCCGCATGATGAAAAACTGTTTTTT. Residues: CATRGQPHDEKLFF.

This clonotype was found many times. The rearrangement uses TRBV6-1 and TRBJ1-1; TRBD1 matches at 12 bases. This CDR3 comprises 14 residues. After removal of 4 bases from V and 5 bases from J, the junction contained 2 bases not matched to a gene. Germline CDR1 and CDR2: MNHNS and SASEGT. The CDR3 reads CASSGGQGATEAFF. DNA for the CDR3: TGTGCCAGCAGTGGGGGACAGGGGGCAACTGAAGCTTTCTTT.

This chain links TRBV27 with TRBJ1-2; 9 bases map to TRBD1. CDR1 and CDR2 (germline): MNHEY, SMNVEV (reference sequence). This CDR3 has 14 residues. The J segment lost 6 bases and the V segment lost 3 bases, leaving 5 bases of the junction unmatched. The CDR3 DNA sequence: TGTGCCAGCAGTTTCTCCGGGACAGGGAATGGCTACACCTTC. Its translation: CASSFSGTGNGYTF.

This clonotype was detected many times. This sequence joins TRBV2 and TRBJ2-3; no reliable D call. CDR3 length: 16 residues. CDR1 is SNHLY, CDR2 FYNNEI, per germline. Trimming cost V 4 bases and J 0 bases, with 14 bases left between them. CDR3 loop: CASSVAPAISTDTQYF. The CDR3 DNA reads as TGTGCCAGCAGTGTGGCTCCAGCTATTAGCACAGATACGCAGTATTTT.

Ten or more counts support this clonotype. The rearrangement uses TRBV7-3 and TRBJ2-5, with D possibly being TRBD1 or TRBD2 (5 bases each). This CDR3 has 13 residues. Germline CDR1 and CDR2: SGHTA and FQGTGA. Trimming stripped 5 bases from V and 4 bases from J, with 11 bases between. CDR3 amino acids: CASSRGPPETQYF. The CDR3 DNA reads TGTGCCAGCAGCCGGGGCCCCCCAGAGACCCAGTACTTC.

In its sample, this clonotype was seen many times. J is TRBJ2-1 and V is TRBV20-1; D gene unclear. The CDR3 runs 12 residues. Deletions cut 3 bases from V and 10 bases from J, with 13 bases between. In germline, CDR1 is DFQATT, CDR2 SNEGSKA (reference sequence). The DNA for the CDR3 is TGCAGTGCTAGTGACATGGTGAGAGAGCAGTTCTTC. It yields the protein CSASDMVREQFF.

This clonotype was detected many times. This chain uses TRBV11-3 with TRBJ2-7, with TRBD2 identical over 7 bases. V was pared by 5 bases and J by 3 bases, with 13 bases of the junction left unmatched. The CDR3 contains 16 residues. CDR1 and CDR2 from the germline V gene are SGHNT and YENEEA. The CDR3 here is CASSLRIKRGRYEQYF. The CDR3 nucleotides read TGTGCCAGCAGCCTACGCATTAAGCGGGGACGCTACGAGCAGTACTTC.

At least ten counts were recorded for this clonotype. The rearrangement uses TRBV20-1 and TRBJ1-2; D is uncertain. The ends were cut back, 4 bases at V and 4 bases at J, with 10 bases in the middle. Germline V gene data show CDR1 as DFQATT and CDR2 as SNEGSKA (reference sequence). The CDR3 runs to 12 residues. The CDR3 DNA sequence: TGCAGTGCTAAGGAACCTGGCTATGGCTACACCTTC. This codes for CSAKEPGYGYTF.

This clonotype appeared many times. The chain recombines TRBV13 with TRBJ2-1; 14 nucleotides agree with TRBD2. The V segment lost 5 bases and the J segment 5 bases; nucleotides outside the gene matches: 8. This CDR3 is built from 17 residues. CDR1 is PRHDT, CDR2 FYEKMQ, per germline (reference sequence). The CDR3 loop is CASSPGLAGGSDNEQFF. DNA for the CDR3: TGTGCCAGCAGCCCCGGACTAGCGGGGGGCTCAGACAATGAGCAGTTCTTC.

The chain couples TRBV11-2 to TRBJ2-4; D gene unclear. Germline V lookup: CDR1 SGHAT, CDR2 FQNNGV. This CDR3 is 14 amino acids long. V shed 2 bases and J shed 0 bases, with 5 bases lying between them. The CDR3 bases are TGTGCCAGCAGCTTACTACTAGCCAAAAACATTCAGTACTTC. Translation gives CASSLLLAKNIQYF.

This clonotype was detected many times. J is TRBJ2-7 and V is TRBV7-9; 8 bases map to TRBD1. V was clipped by 6 bases and J by 7 bases; unmatched bases: 8. Germline V gene data show CDR1 as SEHNR and CDR2 as FQNEAQ (reference sequence). This CDR3 has 13 amino acids. CDR3 region: CASRSTGAGEQYF. CDR3 sequence (DNA): TGTGCCAGCAGATCGACAGGGGCCGGGGAGCAGTACTTC.

In this sample, this clonotype turned up many times. DNA for the CDR3: TGTGCCAGCAGCGCGTGGGGAGTAGCGGGGGAGATCAACATTCAGTACTTC. This sequence encodes CASSAWGVAGEINIQYF. V and J are TRBV7-8 and TRBJ2-4, with TRBD2 matching 9 bases. Germline loops: CDR1 SGHVS, CDR2 FQNEAQ. V dropped 5 bases and J dropped 7; count of bases not matched to a gene: 15. The CDR3 is made up of 17 amino acids.

This clonotype was seen repeatedly, ten times or more. The V and J genes are TRBV5-1 and TRBJ2-5; 11 nucleotides agree with TRBD2. This CDR3 contains 17 residues. Germline V gene data show CDR1 as SGHRS and CDR2 as YFSETQ. J lost 3 bases, V lost 1 base, and 8 bases had no gene match. The CDR3, as DNA: TGCGCCAGCAGCTTGTCGGTAGGGGGACTAGCGGAAGAGACCCAGTACTTC. Translated: CASSLSVGGLAEETQYF. Full variable domain (rest looked up from reference TRBV5-1 and TRBJ2-5): KAGVTQTPRYLIKTRGQQVTLSCSPISGHRSVSWYQQTPGQGLQFLFEYFSETQRNKGNFPGRFSGRQFSNSRSEMNVSTLELGDSALYLCASSLSVGGLAEETQYFGPGTRLLVL.

This clonotype has a handful of counts. The chain is built from TRBV11-2 and TRBJ2-3; a weak D match, TRBD1 (5 bases). Germline values: CDR1 SGHAT, CDR2 FQNNGV. V was trimmed by 4 bases and J by 4 bases, leaving 18 bases between them. This CDR3 has 16 residues. The CDR3 DNA is TGTGCCAGCAGCTGGCCCCCCGGTCAGGGCCCAGATACGCAGTATTTT. This gives the protein CASSWPPGQGPDTQYF.

The V and J genes are TRBV4-1 and TRBJ2-3, with TRBD2 matching over 13 bases. Trimming took 1 base from V and 14 from J; bases not matched to a gene: 6. CDR3 size: 14 residues. Germline V gene lookup returns CDR1 MGHRA and CDR2 YSYEKL. CDR3: CASSQGGTSGVRYF. CDR3 in DNA: TGCGCCAGCAGCCAAGGCGGGACTAGCGGGGTTCGGTATTTT.

This clonotype has only a few counts. The chain carries TRBV25-1 and TRBJ1-3, with D hard to call. The V gene's germline CDR1 is MGHDK and CDR2 SYGVNS. The CDR3 runs 12 residues. Deletions cut 8 bases from V and 8 bases from J, with 13 bases between. CDR3: CASSPGPYTIYF. CDR3 sequence (DNA): TGTGCCAGCTCCCCTGGGCCGTACACCATATATTTT.

The table lists this clonotype with many counts. CDR3 nucleotides: TGTGCCAGCAGCTTACAGGCTAACTATGGCTACACCTTC. Residues: CASSLQANYGYTF. The V and J genes are TRBV7-2 and TRBJ1-2, with unresolved D. V was shortened by 2 bases and J by 0 bases, with 4 bases between the two germline ends. Germline V CDR1 and CDR2: SGHTA, FQGNSA. The CDR3 runs to 13 residues. Full variable domain (rest looked up from reference TRBV7-2 and TRBJ1-2): GAGVSQSPSNKVTEKGKDVELRCDPISGHTALYWYRQSLGQGLEFLIYFQGNSAPDKSGLPSDRFSAERTGGSVSTLTIQRTQQEDSAVYLCASSLQANYGYTFGSGTRLTVV.

This clonotype was found many times. The J gene is TRBJ2-7, the V gene TRBV13; the D gene is possibly TRBD1 (5 bases). Germline lookup yields CDR1 PRHDT and CDR2 FYEKMQ (reference sequence). The V end lost 8 bases, the J end lost 5 bases, and 19 bases lay between the germline ends. The CDR3 loop spans 14 amino acids. CDR3: CASAVGQGEDEQYF. The CDR3 nucleotides are TGTGCCAGCGCTGTCGGGCAGGGCGAGGACGAGCAGTACTTC.

V is TRBV20-1 and J is TRBJ1-1; the match to TRBD1 covers 12 bases. V lost 5 bases, J lost 3 bases, and 1 base stayed unmatched. CDR3 size: 13 residues. CDR1 DFQATT and CDR2 SNEGSKA come from the germline V gene (reference sequence). In nucleotides, the CDR3 is TGCAGTGCTCGGGACAGGGGGCACACTGAAGCTTTCTTT. It encodes CSARDRGHTEAFF.

This clonotype was picked up many times. This chain joins TRBV20-1 and TRBJ1-5; 11 bases are a match to TRBD1. The J segment lost 4 bases and the V segment lost 6 bases, leaving 14 bases of the junction unmatched. The CDR3 spans 17 residues. Germline CDR1 is DFQATT and CDR2 is SNEGSKA (reference sequence). The CDR3 DNA reads TGCAGTGCGCAAAGGACAGGGGGCCATGCCAATAATCAGCCCCAGCATTTT. Translating gives CSAQRTGGHANNQPQHF.

In this sample, this clonotype turned up many times. This chain connects TRBV7-2 to TRBJ2-7, with D maybe TRBD1 (5 bases). CDR3 length: 13 residues. Germline V gene data show CDR1 as SGHTA and CDR2 as FQGNSA. V gave up 6 bases and J gave up 3 bases, with 12 bases separating them. DNA for the CDR3: TGTGCCAGCAGTCCGACAGTCAACTACGAGCAGTACTTC. Protein: CASSPTVNYEQYF.

There are a few counts of this clonotype. This sequence joins TRBV10-3 and TRBJ2-3; possible D gene TRBD1, 5 bases. The CDR3 runs to 13 residues. In germline, CDR1 is ENHRY, CDR2 SYGVKD. Trimming took 6 bases from V and 2 from J, leaving 9 bases between them. The CDR3 spells CAIRTQDTDTQYF. The CDR3 DNA sequence: TGTGCCATCAGAACACAGGACACAGATACGCAGTATTTT.

This clonotype was detected a few times. The chain carries TRBV6-6 and TRBJ2-2; D ambiguous. The V and J ends lost 10 bases and 7 bases respectively, with 7 bases between them. This CDR3 comprises 10 residues. Germline V gene sequence: CDR1 MNHNY, CDR2 SVGAGI (reference sequence). The CDR3 loop reads CATYIGELFF. The CDR3 DNA reads as TGTGCCACCTACATCGGGGAGCTGTTTTTT.

Concerning this clonotype itself: A read error is possible here, since a much larger clone lies one base away. The chain combines TRBV12-3 or TRBV12-4 with TRBJ2-3; D unclear. Trimming took off 6 bases at V and 2 bases at J, with 12 bases between the two ends. The CDR3 sequence is 14 residues long. CDR3: CASSLSVNTDTQYF. Here the CDR3 DNA reads TGTGCCAGCAGCCTCAGCGTAAACACAGATACGCAGTATTTT.

There are a few counts of this clonotype. The rearrangement links TRBV30 to TRBJ1-1; 9 nucleotides match TRBD1. The CDR3 extends over 12 amino acids. Germline assignment: CDR1 GTSNPN and CDR2 SVGIG (reference sequence). J was trimmed by 4 bases and V by 7 bases; bases with no gene match: 4. The CDR3 DNA reads as TGTGCCTTAAACAGGGGGCCCACTGAAGCTTTCTTT. Its translation: CALNRGPTEAFF.

Ten or more counts support this clonotype. CDR3 in amino acids: CASSLRFTEAFF. CDR3 DNA sequence: TGTGCCAGCAGTTTAAGGTTCACTGAAGCTTTCTTT. The J gene is TRBJ1-1, the V gene TRBV12-3 or TRBV12-4; D ambiguous. V dropped 2 bases and J dropped 4 bases, with 5 bases sitting between them. The CDR3 runs to 12 residues.

The J gene is TRBJ1-5, the V gene TRBV25-1, with 7 bases aligning to TRBD1. From germline, CDR1 is MGHDK and CDR2 SYGVNS. The CDR3 is made up of 16 amino acids. Losses at the gene ends were 4 bases for V and 0 bases for J; bases not matched to a gene: 6. CDR3 sequence: CASSGGTAYSNQPQHF. The CDR3 DNA sequence: TGTGCCAGCAGTGGTGGGACAGCCTATAGCAATCAGCCCCAGCATTTT.

As for this clonotype: This clone may be a read error of a much larger clone one base away. J is TRBJ1-4 and V is TRBV6-5; D might be TRBD1 (6 bases). The germline V gene has CDR1 MNHEY and CDR2 SVGAGI. V gave up 5 bases and J gave up 4 bases, with 17 bases separating them. The CDR3 extends over 16 amino acids. CDR3 protein: CASSTFPGDSNEKLFF. The CDR3 region has the DNA TGTGCCAGCAGTACATTCCCAGGGGATAGTAATGAAAAACTGTTTTTT.